This T cell receptor (beta chain) was retrieved from a study of control samples from healthy donors and cancer patients. Produced via immunoSEQ multiplex PCR; TCRdb's table is partial and in-frame only. The sample lists 95,000 to 110,000 clones; around 89% were seen once. V lost 4 bases and J lost 12, with 13 bases in between. The CDR3 has 12 amino acids. The germline gives CDR1 SGHVS, CDR2 FQNEAQ. The sequence was collected from a man in his fifties or sixties with lung cancer. V is TRBV7-8 and J is TRBJ1-5, with D possibly matching TRBD1 (5 bases). Sequenced material: PBMCs. CDR3 coding DNA: TGTGCCAGCAGCTCCCCTGCGGGGGACCAGCATTTT. This translates into CASSSPAGDQHF.